This T cell receptor beta chain stems from a study of T cell responses to AZD1222 COVID-19 vaccine. Study summary: Timing groups of about 4 and about 12 weeks for second doses were pooled.

The length of the CDR3 is 13 residues. Trimming shortened V by 3 bases and J by 10 bases, and 16 bases separated the two germline ends. The germline gives CDR1 DFQATT, CDR2 SNEGSKA (reference sequence). Some clones are missing from TCRdb's copy, which holds only in-frame ones; the method was immunoSEQ multiplex PCR. The sample lists about 150,000 clones; roughly 90% were seen once. This specimen consisted of peripheral blood, obtained on day 0 of AZD1222 vaccination. V is TRBV20-1 and J is TRBJ2-1; TRBD2 might be the D (7 bases). The receptor was isolated from an adult in good health. The CDR3 bases are TGCAGTGCTAGTGGAGGGGGGGCCTGGGAGCAGTTCTTC. Its translation is CSASGGGAWEQFF.